These 5 T cell receptor beta chains originate from one sample sequenced in a study of cytomegalovirus exposure and HLA in healthy donors. PCR used 60 Vbeta primers and 13 Jbeta primers. TCRdb keeps only in-frame clones here, not all; method: immunoSEQ multiplex PCR. The repertoire holds some 140,000 clones, roughly 60% seen once, with about 2.6% in the top ten. Sequenced sample: PBMCs. All receptors derive from a woman in her thirties or forties in good health and CMV-seronegative.

This chain joins TRBV7-6 and TRBJ2-1; D is perhaps TRBD2 (5 bases). Germline CDR1 and CDR2: SGHVS and FNYEAQ. The length of the CDR3 is 13 residues. Trimming shortened V by 1 base and J by 5 bases, and 6 bases separated the two germline ends. The CDR3 reads CASSLGENNEQFF. CDR3 sequence (DNA): TGTGCCAGCAGCTTAGGGGAGAACAATGAGCAGTTCTTC.

The CDR3 DNA reads TGTGCCAGCAGCGTAGCCCAGGGTCGGGAGACCCAGTACTTC. Translated, it gives CASSVAQGRETQYF. The chain uses TRBV9 and TRBJ2-5; tentatively, D is TRBD1 (5 bases). Trimming removed 0 bases at V and 5 bases at J, with 11 bases between. Germline loops: CDR1 SGDLS, CDR2 YYNGEE. The CDR3 length is 14 residues.

CDR3 region: CASSLDGGNTYNEQFF. CDR3 sequence (DNA): TGTGCCAGCAGCTTGGACGGGGGGAATACCTACAATGAGCAGTTCTTC. The V call is TRBV5-4, the J call TRBJ2-1, with TRBD2 matching 7 bases. The CDR3 loop spans 16 amino acids. CDR1 is SGHNT and CDR2 is YYREEE in the germline V gene (reference sequence). Trimming removed 0 bases from V and 2 bases from J; junction bases left unmatched: 5.

The rearrangement joins TRBV15 to TRBJ2-3; the match to TRBD2 covers 7 bases. This CDR3 comprises 14 residues. Trimming cost V 5 bases and J 2 bases; bases outside gene matches: 4. Looked up from germline, CDR1 is LNHNV and CDR2 is YYDKDF (reference sequence). The CDR3 bases are TGTGCCACCAGCTACGGGGGGACCACAGATACGCAGTATTTT. This encodes CATSYGGTTDTQYF.

The rearrangement joins TRBV6-1 to TRBJ2-2; 7 positions match TRBD2. The length of the CDR3 is 17 residues. The V and J ends lost 1 base and 7 bases, in that order; junction bases with no gene match: 12. Looked up from germline, CDR1 is MNHNS and CDR2 is SASEGT. CDR3 in amino acids: CASSEEKRGEKIGELFF. As DNA, the CDR3 is TGTGCCAGCAGTGAAGAAAAACGGGGGGAAAAGATCGGGGAGCTGTTTTTT.